Listed below are T cell receptor beta chains from one sample, sequenced in a study of T-cell memory formation after mild COVID-19. TCRdb used MiXCR to reprocess the 5' RACE reads, holding one entry per CDR3 protein. The sample shows about 55,000 distinct CDR3 sequences, more than 9% of them seen only once. The specimen sequenced was PBMCs or a T cell subset sorted from them (not recorded which). These receptors were obtained from a man between 18 and 35 years old who had mild COVID-19 (a few samples of this study predate the infection). Cell type and time point are not known. The CDR3 runs from the conserved cysteine through the conserved F or W. The D gene is left open where the match is weak. Only some rows state a clone size, as once, few, many or a class for expanded clones.

j_gene	d_gene	abundance	v_gene	CDR3nt	CDR3aa
TRBJ2-5	.	.	TRBV3-1	TGTGCCAGCAGCCAAGGGTTTTGGAGTCAGGAGACCCAGTACTTC	CASSQGFWSQETQYF
TRBJ1-4	TRBD1	few	TRBV29-1	TGCAGCGCCGGCCGGGACAGGGGGTTCAGACTGTTTTTT	CSAGRDRGFRLFF
TRBJ2-5	.	many	TRBV12-3/TRBV12-4	TGTGCCAGCAGTTTCAGCGAGTACCAAGAGACCCAGTACTTC	CASSFSEYQETQYF
TRBJ2-3	TRBD2	many	TRBV5-1	TGCGCCAGCAGCTTGGAGGCGGGGGGCTCCACAGATACGCAGTATTTT	CASSLEAGGSTDTQYF
TRBJ2-3	TRBD1	.	TRBV7-9	TGTGCCAGCAGCTTTGACAGGGGGCGATTTGGAGATACGCAGTATTTT	CASSFDRGRFGDTQYF
TRBJ1-2	.	.	TRBV7-2	TGTGCCAGCAGCTTAGATCCAGCTACTCATGGCTACACCTTC	CASSLDPATHGYTF
TRBJ1-3	.	few	TRBV7-9	TGTGCCAGCAGCTGGCCGGTCACCTCTGGAAACACCATATATTTT	CASSWPVTSGNTIYF
TRBJ1-2	TRBD1	.	TRBV4-3	TGCGCCAGCAGCCAAAACCGGGACAGGGGAATCATCACCTTC	CASSQNRDRGIITF
TRBJ1-3	.	.	TRBV4-1	TGCGCCAGCAGCCACCCAGGGGTCTCTGGAAACACCATATATTTT	CASSHPGVSGNTIYF
TRBJ1-1	.	.	TRBV10-3	TGTGCCGTTCAGGGTTCGGACACTGAAGCTTTCTTT	CAVQGSDTEAFF
TRBJ1-1	.	few	TRBV7-9	TGTGCCAGCAGCCTAACCCTTGAAGCTTTCTTT	CASSLTLEAFF
TRBJ2-3	TRBD2	.	TRBV7-2	TGTGCCAGCAGCTCTCTAGCGGGGGGGACCACAGATACGCAGTATTTT	CASSSLAGGTTDTQYF
TRBJ1-1	.	few	TRBV12-3/TRBV12-4	TGTGCCAGCAGTTTCCCCGGGGAGACTGAAGCTTTCTTT	CASSFPGETEAFF
TRBJ2-1	TRBD2	few	TRBV9	TGTGCCAGCAGCACCTCGAAGAGCGGGGGGGCCTATGAGCAGTTCTTC	CASSTSKSGGAYEQFF
TRBJ1-2	.	few	TRBV12-3/TRBV12-4	TGTGCCAGCAGTTTCGCAGGGTCGTATGGCTACACCTTC	CASSFAGSYGYTF
TRBJ2-2	TRBD2	few	TRBV6-5	TGTGCCAGCAGATGGCTAGCGGGGAACACCGGGGAGCTGTTTTTT	CASRWLAGNTGELFF
TRBJ2-5	.	few	TRBV29-1	TGCAGCGTTGAAGAGCATGGGACTCTATCCCAGTACTTC	CSVEEHGTLSQYF
TRBJ2-2	.	.	TRBV20-1	TGCAGTGCTGCGAGTTCAGGGGGGGCGAACACCGGGGAGCTGTTTTTT	CSAASSGGANTGELFF
TRBJ2-2	.	few	TRBV5-1	TGCGCCAGCAGCTTAACGAGCTCTGAGGGCGGGGAGCTGTTTTTT	CASSLTSSEGGELFF
TRBJ1-1	TRBD1	.	TRBV10-3	TGTGCCATCAGTGAGCCGGGACAGGGGGGCACTGAAGCTTTCTTT	CAISEPGQGGTEAFF
TRBJ2-6	.	.	TRBV21-1	TGTGCCAGCAGCACTACTCCTTCTGGGGCCAACGTCCTGACTTTC	CASSTTPSGANVLTF
TRBJ2-6	.	few	TRBV23-1	TGCGCCAGCAGTCTAGGTAGCTGGGCCAACGTCCTGACTTTC	CASSLGSWANVLTF
TRBJ2-4	TRBD2	few	TRBV7-2	TGTGCCAGCAGGCGCCCGAGCGGGGGGCGGCGGGCCAAAAACATTCAGTACTTC	CASRRPSGGRRAKNIQYF
TRBJ2-7	.	many	TRBV29-1	TGCAGCGTTGAAGGACGATCTCTGGAGCAGTACTTC	CSVEGRSLEQYF
TRBJ2-5	.	few	TRBV5-4	TGTGCCAGCAGCCCGGCGGGTAGCCGAGAGACCCAGTACTTC	CASSPAGSRETQYF
TRBJ2-5	.	.	TRBV5-1	TGCGCCAGCAGCTCTAGCCTACTTGGTCGACAAGAGACCCAGTACTTC	CASSSSLLGRQETQYF
TRBJ2-1	.	many	TRBV5-1	TGCGCCAGCAGCCCTGGACAGAATGAGCAGTTCTTC	CASSPGQNEQFF
TRBJ1-1	.	.	TRBV5-1	TGCGCCAGCAGCGCCAACTATCTCCCTAGGGACACTGAAGCTTTCTTT	CASSANYLPRDTEAFF
TRBJ2-3	.	few	TRBV19	TGTGCCAGTAGTATAGACAGGGGTAAGGATACGCAGTATTTT	CASSIDRGKDTQYF
TRBJ2-1	.	many	TRBV5-1	TGCGCCAGCAGCTCGGACTCTCACCACAATGAGCAGTTCTTC	CASSSDSHHNEQFF
TRBJ1-5	.	few	TRBV29-1	TGCAGCGTAAAACAGGGTACGGGTCAGCCCCAGCATTTT	CSVKQGTGQPQHF
TRBJ2-5	TRBD1	few	TRBV5-1	TGCGCCAGCAGCTCGGACAGGGTTGAGACCCAGTACTTC	CASSSDRVETQYF
TRBJ1-4	.	many	TRBV5-1	TGCGCCAGCAGCTTACAGGCGACAACTAATGAAAAACTGTTTTTT	CASSLQATTNEKLFF
TRBJ2-5	TRBD2	once	TRBV19	TGTGCCAGTAGTCCGTTGACTAGCGGGGGGCAAGAGACCCAGTACTTC	CASSPLTSGGQETQYF
TRBJ1-5	.	few	TRBV20-1	TGCAGTGCCCCTAGGGAGGGTATGAGCAATCAGCCCCAGCATTTT	CSAPREGMSNQPQHF
TRBJ2-2	TRBD2	few	TRBV2	TGTGCCAGCACTACCAGCGGGGGGGCCGTCGGGGAGCTGTTTTTT	CASTTSGGAVGELFF
TRBJ2-1	TRBD2	few	TRBV9	TGTGCCAGCAGCGTAGGGACTAGCGGGGCTTCCTACAATGAGCAGTTCTTC	CASSVGTSGASYNEQFF
TRBJ1-6	.	.	TRBV20-1	TGCAGTGCTAGAAGCGGGGGTAGCCATAATTCACCCCTCCACTTT	CSARSGGSHNSPLHF
TRBJ1-2	.	few	TRBV7-2	TGTGCCAGCAGCTTAGACGGGAACTATGGCTACACCTTC	CASSLDGNYGYTF
TRBJ2-2	TRBD1	.	TRBV6-1	TGTGCCAGCAGTGGTACCGGGACAGGAGACACCGGGGAGCTGTTTTTT	CASSGTGTGDTGELFF
TRBJ2-4	TRBD1	many	TRBV7-8	TGTGCCAGCAGCCGGGACAGGGGTAACATTCAGTACTTC	CASSRDRGNIQYF
TRBJ2-3	.	few	TRBV7-3	TGTGCCAGCAGCCCACGAGGGTTCACAGATACGCAGTATTTT	CASSPRGFTDTQYF
TRBJ1-2	.	.	TRBV19	TGTGCCAGTAGTTCGGCAGACGGCCTGGGGGGCTACACCTTC	CASSSADGLGGYTF
TRBJ2-5	TRBD2	.	TRBV11-3	TGTGCCAGCAGTTCGGGGGGGGCACAAGAGACCCAGTACTTC	CASSSGGAQETQYF
TRBJ2-3	.	.	TRBV18	TGTGCCAGCTCACCAGGAAACAGAGGCGATACGCAGTATTTT	CASSPGNRGDTQYF